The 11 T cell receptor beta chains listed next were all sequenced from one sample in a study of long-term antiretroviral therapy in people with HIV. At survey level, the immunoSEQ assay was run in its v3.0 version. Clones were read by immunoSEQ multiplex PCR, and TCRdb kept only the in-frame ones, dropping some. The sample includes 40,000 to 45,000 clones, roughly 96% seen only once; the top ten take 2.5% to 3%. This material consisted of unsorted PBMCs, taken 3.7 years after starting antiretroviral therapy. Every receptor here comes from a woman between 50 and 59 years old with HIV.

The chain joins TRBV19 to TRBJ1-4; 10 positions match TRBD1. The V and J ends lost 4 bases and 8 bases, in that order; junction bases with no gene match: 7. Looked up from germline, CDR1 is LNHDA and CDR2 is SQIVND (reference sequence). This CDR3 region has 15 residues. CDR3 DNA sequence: TGTGCCAGTAGTACCGACAGGGGGCCATGGGAAAAACTGTTTTTT. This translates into CASSTDRGPWEKLFF.

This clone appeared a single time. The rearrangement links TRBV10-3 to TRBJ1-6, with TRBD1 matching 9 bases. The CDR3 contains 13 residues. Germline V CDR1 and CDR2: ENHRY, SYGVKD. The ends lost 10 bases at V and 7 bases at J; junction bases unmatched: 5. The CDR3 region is CASRTGENSPLHF. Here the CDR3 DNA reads TGTGCCAGCCGGACAGGGGAGAATTCACCCCTCCACTTT.

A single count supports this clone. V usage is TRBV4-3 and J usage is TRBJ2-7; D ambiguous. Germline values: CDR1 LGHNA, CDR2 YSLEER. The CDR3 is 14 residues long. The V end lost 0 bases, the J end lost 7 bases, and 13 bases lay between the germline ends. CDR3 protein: CASSQELSGGEQYF. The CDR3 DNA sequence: TGCGCCAGCAGCCAAGAGTTGTCGGGTGGGGAGCAGTACTTC.

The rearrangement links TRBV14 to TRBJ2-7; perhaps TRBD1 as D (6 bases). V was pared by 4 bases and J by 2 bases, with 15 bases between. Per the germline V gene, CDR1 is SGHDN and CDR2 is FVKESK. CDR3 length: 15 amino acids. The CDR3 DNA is TGTGCCAGCAGCCCACTCCGGGACAAAGCCTACGAGCAGTACTTC. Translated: CASSPLRDKAYEQYF.

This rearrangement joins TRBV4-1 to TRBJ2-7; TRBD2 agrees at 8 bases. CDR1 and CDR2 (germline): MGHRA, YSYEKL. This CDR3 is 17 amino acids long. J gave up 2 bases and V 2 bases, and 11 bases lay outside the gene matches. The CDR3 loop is CASSQQGKRGRTYEQYF. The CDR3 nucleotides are TGCGCCAGCAGCCAACAAGGAAAGCGGGGGCGAACCTACGAGCAGTACTTC.

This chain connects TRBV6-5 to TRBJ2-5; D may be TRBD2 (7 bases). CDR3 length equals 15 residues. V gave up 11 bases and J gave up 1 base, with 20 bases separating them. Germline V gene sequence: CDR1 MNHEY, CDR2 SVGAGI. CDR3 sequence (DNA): TGTGCCTCAGCGGAGGCGGGGGCCCTCCAAGAGACCCAGTACTTC. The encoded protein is CASAEAGALQETQYF.

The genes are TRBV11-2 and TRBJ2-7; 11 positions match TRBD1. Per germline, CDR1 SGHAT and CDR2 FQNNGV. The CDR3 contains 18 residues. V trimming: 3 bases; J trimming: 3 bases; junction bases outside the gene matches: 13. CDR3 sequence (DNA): TGTGCCAGCAGCTTCACCTCCACTGGGACAGGGGGAGACTACGAGCAGTACTTC. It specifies CASSFTSTGTGGDYEQYF.

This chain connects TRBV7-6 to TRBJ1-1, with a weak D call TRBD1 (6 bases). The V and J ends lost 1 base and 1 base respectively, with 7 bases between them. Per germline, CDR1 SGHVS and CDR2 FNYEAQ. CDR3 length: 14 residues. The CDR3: CASSLGGRNTEAFF. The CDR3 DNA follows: TGTGCCAGCAGCTTAGGGGGGCGGAACACTGAAGCTTTCTTT.

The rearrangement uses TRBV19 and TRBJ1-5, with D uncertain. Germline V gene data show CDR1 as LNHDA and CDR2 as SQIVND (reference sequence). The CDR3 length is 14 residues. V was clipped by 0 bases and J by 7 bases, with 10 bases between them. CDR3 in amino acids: CASSIDAGGQPQHF. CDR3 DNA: TGTGCCAGTAGTATAGACGCTGGTGGGCAGCCCCAGCATTTT.

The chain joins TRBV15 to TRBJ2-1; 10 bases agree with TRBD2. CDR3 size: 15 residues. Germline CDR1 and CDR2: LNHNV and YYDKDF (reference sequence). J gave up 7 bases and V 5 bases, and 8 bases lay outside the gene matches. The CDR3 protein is CATSRSGGSWNEQFF. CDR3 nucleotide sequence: TGTGCCACCAGCCGTAGCGGGGGGTCTTGGAATGAGCAGTTCTTC.

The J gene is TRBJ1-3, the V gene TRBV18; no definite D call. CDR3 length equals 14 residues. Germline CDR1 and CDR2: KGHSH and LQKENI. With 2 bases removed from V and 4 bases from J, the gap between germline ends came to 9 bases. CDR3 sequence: CASSPDGEGNTIYF. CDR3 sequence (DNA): TGTGCCAGCTCACCAGACGGAGAGGGAAACACCATATATTTT. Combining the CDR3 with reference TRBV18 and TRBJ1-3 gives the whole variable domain NAGVMQNPRHLVRRRGQEARLRCSPMKGHSHVYWYRQLPEEGLKFMVYLQKENIIDESGMPKERFSAEFPKEGPSILRIQQVVRGDSAAYFCASSPDGEGNTIYFGEGSWLTVV.